This TCR beta chain was captured by sequencing in a study of blood T cell repertoires in COVID-19. Study background: Samples taken during acute and convalescent COVID-19 were collected in the United States, Italy and Spain. Sources were T cells, B-cell-depleted T cells, or PBMCs; the material itself was cDNA or gDNA.

V was clipped by 6 bases and J by 0 bases; unmatched bases: 15. Germline assignment: CDR1 MNHEY and CDR2 SVGEGT. This CDR3 comprises 20 residues. In the source study's methods: Estimation of nucleated cell counts was performed using reference gene primer amplification. The assay was immunoSEQ multiplex PCR, and TCRdb's table has in-frame clones only and misses some. D and trimming were read from the DNA, whereas the V and J calls and clone size are those reported in that table. The repertoire holds 250,000 or so clones, with around 86% as singletons. Source material: peripheral blood. This sequence originates from a woman in her 40s who had recovered from COVID-19. The J gene is TRBJ2-1, the V gene TRBV6-2 or TRBV6-3; TRBD2 matches 12 bases. The CDR3 DNA reads as TGTGCCAGCAGCCCCCGTCGACTAGCGGGGGTACCTTCCTCCTACAATGAGCAGTTCTTC. Translated, it gives CASSPRRLAGVPSSYNEQFF.